Listed here are 32 T cell receptor beta chains from one sample, sequenced in a study of shared clonotypes between healthy human individuals. Produced via immunoSEQ multiplex PCR; TCRdb's table is partial and in-frame only. The sample yields 950,000 to 1,200,000 clones, approximately 75% seen once. The sequencing input was memory CD4+ T cells from PBMCs. Subset in this sample: CD45RA-negative fraction. These receptors came from a man between 18 and 35 years old in good health. Some clones in this sample may be carry-over from other donors' samples.

The rearrangement links TRBV28 to TRBJ1-4, with a tentative D call TRBD1 (5 bases). This CDR3 is built from 14 residues. Trimming pared 3 bases from V and 8 bases from J, leaving 13 bases between. CDR1 MDHEN and CDR2 SYDVKM come from the germline V gene. The CDR3 loop reads CASSFRGSGEKLFF. DNA for the CDR3: TGTGCCAGCAGTTTTAGGGGAAGCGGCGAAAAACTGTTTTTT.

This clone was seen a single time. The chain uses TRBV5-4 and TRBJ2-2; D ambiguous. The V end lost 4 bases, the J end lost 6 bases, and 13 bases lay between the germline ends. The germline gives CDR1 SGHNT, CDR2 YYREEE (reference sequence). CDR3 length: 14 residues. CDR3 region: CASSAFGRAGELFF. As DNA, the CDR3 is TGTGCCAGCAGCGCCTTTGGTCGCGCCGGGGAGCTGTTTTTT.

J is TRBJ2-3 and V is TRBV13; a possible D gene is TRBD1 (5 bases). Trimming stripped 3 bases from V and 2 bases from J, with 15 bases between. Germline lookup yields CDR1 PRHDT and CDR2 FYEKMQ (reference sequence). There are 16 residues in the CDR3. The CDR3 DNA is TGTGCCAGCAGCTTCCGCCGGCAGGGTTTCACAGATACGCAGTATTTT. Encoded protein: CASSFRRQGFTDTQYF. Full variable domain (rest looked up from reference TRBV13 and TRBJ2-3): AAGVIQSPRHLIKEKRETATLKCYPIPRHDTVYWYQQGPGQDPQFLISFYEKMQSDKGSIPDRFSAQQFSDYHSELNMSSLELGDSALYFCASSFRRQGFTDTQYFGPGTRLTVL.

V usage is TRBV11-2 and J usage is TRBJ2-1, with TRBD2 identical over 7 bases. Per the germline V gene, CDR1 is SGHAT and CDR2 is FQNNGV. The CDR3 consists of 15 residues. Unmatched junction bases numbered 5, after V lost 2 bases and J lost 4 bases. CDR3 sequence reads: CASSLLREEYNEQFF. Written as DNA, the CDR3 is TGTGCCAGCAGCTTACTCCGGGAGGAGTACAATGAGCAGTTCTTC.

The chain has TRBV28 and TRBJ2-1, with D possibly TRBD2 on 6 matching bases. CDR3 size: 12 residues. Germline V lookup: CDR1 MDHEN, CDR2 SYDVKM. The V gene lost 1 base and the J gene lost 15 bases, with 13 bases spanning the gap. The CDR3 loop is CASSLSRLVPFF. The DNA for the CDR3 is TGTGCCAGCAGTTTATCCCGACTAGTGCCGTTCTTC.

The chain employs TRBV2 and TRBJ2-7; 8 nucleotides align to TRBD2. J gave up 0 bases and V 8 bases, and 12 bases lay outside the gene matches. This CDR3 has 16 residues. CDR1 is SNHLY, CDR2 FYNNEI, per germline. CDR3 DNA: TGTGCCAGCCACCTTACACCAGCGGGGGCCTCCTACGAGCAGTACTTC. Translation gives CASHLTPAGASYEQYF.

In nucleotides, the CDR3 is TGTGCCAGCAGTACCAGGACGCCCAGGTCCCCAGAAGCTTTCTTT. Translated: CASSTRTPRSPEAFF. The chain employs TRBV28 and TRBJ1-1; the D is unclear. This CDR3 contains 15 residues. CDR1 is MDHEN, CDR2 SYDVKM, per germline. Trimming cost V 5 bases and J 8 bases, with 21 bases left between them. Full variable domain (missing parts from reference TRBV28 and TRBJ1-1): DVKVTQSSRYLVKRTGEKVFLECVQDMDHENMFWYRQDPGLGLRLIYFSYDVKMKEKGDIPEGYSVSREKKERFSLILESASTNQTSMYLCASSTRTPRSPEAFFGQGTRLTVV.

The chain joins TRBV4-3 to TRBJ2-3; D gene ambiguous. V lost 0 bases and J 4 bases, leaving 8 bases between the germline ends. The CDR3 is made up of 14 amino acids. Germline V gives CDR1 LGHNA, CDR2 YSLEER. The CDR3 DNA is TGCGCCAGCAGCCAAGATCGGTTGGCAGATACGCAGTATTTT. The encoded protein is CASSQDRLADTQYF.

The J gene is TRBJ1-2, the V gene TRBV28; D ambiguous. This CDR3 comprises 15 residues. V was cut by 5 bases and J by 2 bases, with 15 bases left in between. Germline V gene sequence: CDR1 MDHEN, CDR2 SYDVKM. The CDR3 nucleotides read TGTGCCAGCAGTCTGCAGCGAACCGGGAACTATGGCTACACCTTC. Its translation: CASSLQRTGNYGYTF.

There are many counts of this clone. The CDR3, as DNA: TGTGCCAGCAGTGATTCGGGGAACTCCTACGAGCAGTACTTC. Residues: CASSDSGNSYEQYF. V and J are TRBV2 and TRBJ2-7, with D possibly TRBD2 on 5 matching bases. Germline V gives CDR1 SNHLY, CDR2 FYNNEI. Trimming removed 3 bases at V and 0 bases at J, with 9 bases between. CDR3 length: 14 residues.

J is TRBJ1-4 and V is TRBV28; a weak D match, TRBD1 (6 bases). The germline gives CDR1 MDHEN, CDR2 SYDVKM. The CDR3 sequence is 13 residues long. V was trimmed by 6 bases and J by 5 bases, leaving 10 bases between them. CDR3 DNA sequence: TGTGCCAGCAGAGGAGGGGGGAATGAAAAACTGTTTTTT. Its protein is CASRGGGNEKLFF.

As regards this clone: The likely explanation is a read error, given a far larger clone one base away. The chain uses TRBV5-6 and TRBJ2-5, with 10 bases fitting TRBD1. Matching the DNA end better, TRBJ2-7 makes the J call doubtful. The CDR3 length is 17 residues. Looked up from germline, CDR1 is SGHDT and CDR2 is YYEEEE. Here the CDR3 reads CAGSAAKIGQGVYEQYF. CDR3 DNA: TGTGCCGGCAGCGCGGCGAAAATAGGACAGGGGGTCTACGAGCAGTACTTC.

This clone was recorded a few times. The chain has TRBV4-1 and TRBJ2-5, with 14 bases identical to TRBD2. Trimming cost V 5 bases and J 6 bases; bases outside gene matches: 5. Germline lookup yields CDR1 MGHRA and CDR2 YSYEKL. The CDR3 loop spans 15 amino acids. This CDR3 is CASSSGLAGAQTQYF. DNA of the CDR3: TGCGCCAGCAGCTCGGGACTAGCGGGAGCACAGACCCAGTACTTC.

This clone came up a few times. The chain uses TRBV28 and TRBJ2-4; unclear D gene. Germline assignment: CDR1 MDHEN and CDR2 SYDVKM. Trimming stripped 5 bases from V and 7 bases from J, with 12 bases between. This CDR3 comprises 13 residues. CDR3 in DNA: TGTGCCAGCAGTCTCCATCCGGGTAACATTCAGTACTTC. Translated: CASSLHPGNIQYF.

The chain uses TRBV28 and TRBJ2-1, with a possible D match to TRBD2 (6 bases). CDR1 and CDR2 (germline): MDHEN, SYDVKM. The ends were cut back, 5 bases at V and 12 bases at J, with 20 bases in the middle. CDR3 length equals 14 residues. The CDR3 DNA reads TGTGCCAGCAGTACACCCGGGGCTAGCGAACCGCAGTTCTTC. This translates into CASSTPGASEPQFF.

This clone was counted only a few times. Other DNA sequences in this specimen translate into the identical CDR3. The gene calls are TRBV18 and TRBJ1-5; D call uncertain. The CDR3 runs to 13 residues. Trimming took 3 bases from V and 2 from J, leaving 5 bases between them. Germline V gene sequence: CDR1 KGHSH, CDR2 LQKENI. Here the CDR3 reads CASSPEGNQPQHF. The CDR3 DNA reads TGTGCCAGCTCACCGGAAGGCAATCAGCCCCAGCATTTT.

V gene TRBV7-9 combines with J gene TRBJ1-3; D is unclear. The CDR3 runs to 16 residues. CDR1 is SEHNR and CDR2 is FQNEAQ in the germline V gene (reference sequence). Trimming removed 7 bases from V and 2 bases from J, with 18 bases in between. The CDR3 sequence: CASTPTGVTTGNTIYF. For the CDR3, the DNA is TGTGCCAGCACCCCGACCGGGGTTACAACTGGAAACACCATATATTTT.

This clone was seen more than once but under ten times. The CDR3 coding sequence is TGTGCCAGCAGCTTAGGGGGAGGGGGCAATCAGCCCCAGCATTTT. This gives the protein CASSLGGGGNQPQHF. This chain uses TRBV7-9 with TRBJ1-5; D possibly corresponds to TRBD1 (5 bases). CDR3 length: 15 amino acids. The V end lost 1 base, the J end lost 2 bases, and 9 bases lay between the germline ends. From germline, CDR1 is SEHNR and CDR2 FQNEAQ (reference sequence).

This rearrangement joins TRBV28 to TRBJ1-5; D not resolved. Between the trimmed V and J ends, which lost 6 bases and 8 bases, there was a span of 14 bases. The CDR3 length is 13 residues. CDR1 and CDR2 from the germline V gene are MDHEN and SYDVKM. The CDR3 DNA reads TGTGCCAGCAGAGGTAGGACCACAGAGCCCCAGCATTTT. Encoded protein: CASRGRTTEPQHF.

This clone was counted ten times or more. The V call is TRBV29-1, the J call TRBJ1-1; the match to TRBD1 covers 7 bases. Germline assignment: CDR1 SQVTM and CDR2 ANQGSEA. The CDR3 runs 11 residues. V was pared by 5 bases and J by 11 bases, with 8 bases of the junction left unmatched. The CDR3 bases are TGCAGCGTTTCACAGGGGTCGTCTGCTTTCTTT. It is translated as CSVSQGSSAFF.

The chain has TRBV5-1 and TRBJ1-2; TRBD1 matches 9 bases. CDR1 SGHRS and CDR2 YFSETQ come from the germline V gene. V shed 4 bases and J 3 bases; nucleotides not matched to a gene: 7. This CDR3 spans 15 amino acids. CDR3: CASSDGQGMDYGYTF. The CDR3 DNA is TGCGCCAGCAGCGACGGACAGGGGATGGACTATGGCTACACCTTC. Looking up the rest from reference TRBV5-1 and TRBJ1-2 gives the full variable domain: KAGVTQTPRYLIKTRGQQVTLSCSPISGHRSVSWYQQTPGQGLQFLFEYFSETQRNKGNFPGRFSGRQFSNSRSEMNVSTLELGDSALYLCASSDGQGMDYGYTFGSGTRLTVV.

This rearrangement joins TRBV21-1 to TRBJ2-7; TRBD2, the table's D call, lacks a check against the DNA. TRBV21-1 is deemed a pseudogene. CDR3 size: 16 residues. CDR3 DNA: TGTGCCAGCAGCAAAGTGGGGCCTAGCGGGACCTACGAGCAGTACTTC. Translating gives CASSKVGPSGTYEQYF.

This clone showed up just a few times. V gene TRBV10-3 combines with J gene TRBJ2-1, with D tentatively TRBD2 (5 bases). The germline V gene encodes CDR1 ENHRY and CDR2 SYGVKD. This CDR3 contains 13 residues. V was clipped by 8 bases and J by 3 bases, with 11 bases between them. CDR3 nucleotide sequence: TGTGCCATCGTTAGCGCCGACTACAATGAGCAGTTCTTC. This encodes CAIVSADYNEQFF.

This clone has a handful of counts. V is TRBV10-3 and J is TRBJ2-2, with D possibly TRBD1 on 7 matching bases. The germline V gene has CDR1 ENHRY and CDR2 SYGVKD. The CDR3 totals 15 residues. V was clipped by 3 bases and J by 6 bases, with 14 bases between them. The DNA for the CDR3 is TGTGCCATCAGTGACGGAGGCAGGGGGGCCGGGGAGCTGTTTTTT. This codes for CAISDGGRGAGELFF.

This clone was counted once. The chain employs TRBV2 and TRBJ1-1, with D unresolved. Trimming shortened V by 10 bases and J by 2 bases, and 14 bases separated the two germline ends. The CDR3 is 13 residues long. CDR1 SNHLY and CDR2 FYNNEI come from the germline V gene. The CDR3 here is CAISTYLNTEAFF. CDR3 nucleotides: TGTGCCATTTCGACATACTTAAACACTGAAGCTTTCTTT.

V is TRBV5-1 and J is TRBJ1-4; 10 bases match TRBD1. This CDR3 has 15 residues. Germline V gene data show CDR1 as SGHRS and CDR2 as YFSETQ. The V gene end was trimmed by 4 bases and the J gene end by 8 bases; junction bases not matched to a gene: 8. CDR3 DNA: TGCGCCAGCAGCGTGGCCGGGACAGGGGTAGAAAAACTGTTTTTT. It translates to CASSVAGTGVEKLFF.

The CDR3 is CASSLAPQGSPLHF. DNA for the CDR3: TGTGCCAGCAGCTTAGCCCCCCAGGGCTCACCCCTCCACTTT. This rearrangement joins TRBV7-3 to TRBJ1-6; D might be TRBD1 (5 bases). Trimming removed 2 bases from V and 10 bases from J, with 12 bases in between. From germline, CDR1 is SGHTA and CDR2 FQGTGA. The CDR3 sequence is 14 residues long.

The chain uses TRBV5-4 and TRBJ2-3; 7 positions agree with TRBD2. This CDR3 has 17 residues. Germline CDR1 is SGHNT and CDR2 is YYREEE (reference sequence). V was clipped by 0 bases and J by 1 base; unmatched bases: 8. The CDR3 spells CASSLGFGGGRTDTQYF. The CDR3, as DNA: TGTGCCAGCAGCTTGGGTTTTGGGGGAGGGCGCACAGATACGCAGTATTTT.

The chain joins TRBV14 to TRBJ2-1; 7 positions match TRBD2. Germline V gene sequence: CDR1 SGHDN, CDR2 FVKESK. The length of the CDR3 is 17 residues. Trimming took 4 bases from V and 1 from J; bases not matched to a gene: 10. CDR3 nucleotides: TGTGCCAGCAGCCCCCGTTTGCTAGCGGAATCCTACAATGAGCAGTTCTTC. Its translation: CASSPRLLAESYNEQFF.

V gene TRBV25-1 combines with J gene TRBJ1-4, with 9 bases matching TRBD1. Unmatched junction bases numbered 4, after V lost 3 bases and J lost 8 bases. Germline V gene sequence: CDR1 MGHDK, CDR2 SYGVNS. The CDR3 is 14 residues long. This CDR3 is CASSEGQGLEKLFF. The CDR3 bases are TGTGCCAGCAGTGAGGGACAGGGACTGGAAAAACTGTTTTTT.

The rearrangement links TRBV5-1 to TRBJ2-7, with D perhaps given as TRBD1 or TRBD2 (5 bases each). Germline-derived CDR1 and CDR2 are SGHRS and YFSETQ. The CDR3 loop spans 14 amino acids. Deletions cut 7 bases from V and 3 bases from J, with 17 bases between. The CDR3 DNA sequence: TGCGCCAGCTCCTATGGGGGAGCCGGCTACGAGCAGTACTTC. Protein sequence: CASSYGGAGYEQYF. Filled out from reference TRBV5-1 and TRBJ2-7, the complete variable domain reads KAGVTQTPRYLIKTRGQQVTLSCSPISGHRSVSWYQQTPGQGLQFLFEYFSETQRNKGNFPGRFSGRQFSNSRSEMNVSTLELGDSALYLCASSYGGAGYEQYFGPGTRLTVT.

This clone was seen more than once but under ten times. The chain recombines TRBV7-3 with TRBJ2-4; no firm D call. Between the trimmed V and J ends, which lost 7 bases and 0 bases, there was a span of 10 bases. CDR1 is SGHTA and CDR2 is FQGTGA in the germline V gene. CDR3 length: 14 amino acids. CDR3 nucleotides: TGTGCCAGCATCCGGTTCCTAGCCAAAAACATTCAGTACTTC. Translated: CASIRFLAKNIQYF.